Below, 4 T cell receptor beta chains from the same sample are listed, as sequenced in a study of blood T cell repertoires in COVID-19. This table comes from immunoSEQ multiplex PCR, and its TCRdb copy is limited to in-frame clones, with some not included. This table has about 190,000 clones, just under 80% appearing once. What was sequenced was peripheral blood. Receptors originate from a woman at least 80 years old with active or convalescent COVID-19.

This clone was seen many times. The chain joins TRBV5-5 to TRBJ1-1, with a possible D match to TRBD1 (6 bases). This CDR3 is built from 14 residues. CDR1 and CDR2 (germline): SGHKS, YYEKEE (reference sequence). V lost 4 bases and J 11 bases, leaving 21 bases between the germline ends. The CDR3 region is CASSVHLQGMGAFF. The CDR3 coding sequence is TGTGCCAGCAGCGTGCACCTCCAGGGGATGGGGGCTTTCTTT.

The rearrangement uses TRBV7-2 and TRBJ2-5, with 10 bases lining up with TRBD2. The CDR3 covers 14 residues. Germline CDR1 SGHTA, CDR2 FQGNSA. Trimming cost V 5 bases and J 6 bases; bases outside gene matches: 6. The CDR3 region has the DNA TGTGCCAGCAGCGAATCTAGCGGGGGAAAGACCCAGTACTTC. As protein: CASSESSGGKTQYF.

V is TRBV9 and J is TRBJ1-6; 9 positions agree with TRBD1. V was clipped by 5 bases and J by 3 bases; unmatched bases: 12. CDR1 SGDLS and CDR2 YYNGEE come from the germline V gene. This CDR3 is built from 18 residues. The CDR3 loop reads CASRSMNRGQVYNSPLHF. CDR3 coding DNA: TGTGCCAGCAGATCCATGAACAGGGGGCAGGTCTATAATTCACCCCTCCACTTT.

The V call is TRBV28, the J call TRBJ2-7, with 9 positions matching TRBD2. The V and J ends lost 8 bases and 2 bases, in that order; junction bases with no gene match: 7. The CDR3 extends over 14 amino acids. Looked up from germline, CDR1 is MDHEN and CDR2 is SYDVKM. The CDR3 nucleotides read TGTGCCAGCCTTAGCGGGGGTAAACCCTACGAGCAGTACTTC. Its protein is CASLSGGKPYEQYF. Using reference TRBV28 and TRBJ2-7 for the parts outside the CDR3, the full variable domain is DVKVTQSSRYLVKRTGEKVFLECVQDMDHENMFWYRQDPGLGLRLIYFSYDVKMKEKGDIPEGYSVSREKKERFSLILESASTNQTSMYLCASLSGGKPYEQYFGPGTRLTVT.